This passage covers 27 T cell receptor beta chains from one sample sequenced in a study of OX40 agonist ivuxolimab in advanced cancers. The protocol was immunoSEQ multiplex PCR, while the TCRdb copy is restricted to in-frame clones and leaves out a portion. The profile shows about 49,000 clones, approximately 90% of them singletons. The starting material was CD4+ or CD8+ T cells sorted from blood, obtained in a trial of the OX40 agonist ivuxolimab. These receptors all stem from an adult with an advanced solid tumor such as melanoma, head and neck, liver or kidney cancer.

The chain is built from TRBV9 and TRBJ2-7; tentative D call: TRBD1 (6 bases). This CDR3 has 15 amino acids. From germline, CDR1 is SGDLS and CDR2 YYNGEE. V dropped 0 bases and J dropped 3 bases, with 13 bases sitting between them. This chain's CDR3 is CASSVGSGALYEQYF. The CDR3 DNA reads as TGTGCCAGCAGCGTAGGCTCAGGGGCTCTCTACGAGCAGTACTTC.

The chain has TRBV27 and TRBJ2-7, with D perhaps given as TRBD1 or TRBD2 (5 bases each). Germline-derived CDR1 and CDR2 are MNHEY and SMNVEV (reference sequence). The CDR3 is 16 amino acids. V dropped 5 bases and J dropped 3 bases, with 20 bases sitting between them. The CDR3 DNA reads TGTGCCAGCAGTCCGCCCGGGACCCGGGCCTACTACGAGCAGTACTTC. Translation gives CASSPPGTRAYYEQYF.

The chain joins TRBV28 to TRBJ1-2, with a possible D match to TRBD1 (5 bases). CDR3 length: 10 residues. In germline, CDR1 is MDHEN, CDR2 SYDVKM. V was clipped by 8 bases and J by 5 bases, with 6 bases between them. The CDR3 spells CASQGYGYTF. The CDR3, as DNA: TGTGCCAGCCAGGGATATGGCTACACCTTC.

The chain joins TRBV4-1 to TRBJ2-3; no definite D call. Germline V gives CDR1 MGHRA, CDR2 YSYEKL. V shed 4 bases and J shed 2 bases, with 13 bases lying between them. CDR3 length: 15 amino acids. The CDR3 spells CASSPSPGLTDTQYF. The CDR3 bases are TGCGCCAGCAGCCCCTCTCCCGGGCTCACAGATACGCAGTATTTT.

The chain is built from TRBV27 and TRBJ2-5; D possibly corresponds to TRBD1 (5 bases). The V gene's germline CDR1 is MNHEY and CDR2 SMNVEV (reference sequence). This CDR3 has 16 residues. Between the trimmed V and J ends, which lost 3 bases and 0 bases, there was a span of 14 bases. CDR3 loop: CASSFLGHSYQETQYF. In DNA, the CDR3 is TGTGCCAGCAGTTTCCTCGGACACTCGTACCAAGAGACCCAGTACTTC.

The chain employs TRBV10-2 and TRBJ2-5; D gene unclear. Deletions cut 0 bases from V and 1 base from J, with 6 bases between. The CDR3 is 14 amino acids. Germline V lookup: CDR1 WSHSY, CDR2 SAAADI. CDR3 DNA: TGCGCCAGCAGTGAGTCGGCGGCCCAAGAGACCCAGTACTTC. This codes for CASSESAAQETQYF.

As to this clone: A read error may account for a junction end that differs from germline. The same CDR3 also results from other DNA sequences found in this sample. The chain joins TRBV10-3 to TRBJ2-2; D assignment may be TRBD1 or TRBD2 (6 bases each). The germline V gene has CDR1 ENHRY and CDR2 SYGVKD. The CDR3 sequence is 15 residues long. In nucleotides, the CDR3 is TGCGCCATCAGTGGAAGGGGGACTCAGACCGGGGAGCTGTTTTTT. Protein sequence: CAISGRGTQTGELFF.

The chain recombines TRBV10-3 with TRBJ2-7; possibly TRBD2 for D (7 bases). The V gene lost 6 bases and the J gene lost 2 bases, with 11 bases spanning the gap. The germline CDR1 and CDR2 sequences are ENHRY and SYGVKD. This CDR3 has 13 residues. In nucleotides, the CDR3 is TGTGCCATCAGGGACGGGGGGCCCTACGAGCAGTACTTC. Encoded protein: CAIRDGGPYEQYF.

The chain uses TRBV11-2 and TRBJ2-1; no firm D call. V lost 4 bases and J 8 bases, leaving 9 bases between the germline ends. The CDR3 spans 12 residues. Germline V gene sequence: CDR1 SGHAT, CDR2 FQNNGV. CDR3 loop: CASSSQWDEQFF. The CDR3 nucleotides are TGTGCCAGCAGCTCCCAGTGGGATGAGCAGTTCTTC.

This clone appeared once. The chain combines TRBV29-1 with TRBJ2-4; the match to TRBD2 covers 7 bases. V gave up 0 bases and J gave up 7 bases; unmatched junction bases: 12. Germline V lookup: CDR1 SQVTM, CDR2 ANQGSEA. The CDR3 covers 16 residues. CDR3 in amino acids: CSVEDGPTPGRNIQYF. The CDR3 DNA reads TGCAGCGTTGAAGATGGGCCCACGCCCGGGAGGAACATTCAGTACTTC.

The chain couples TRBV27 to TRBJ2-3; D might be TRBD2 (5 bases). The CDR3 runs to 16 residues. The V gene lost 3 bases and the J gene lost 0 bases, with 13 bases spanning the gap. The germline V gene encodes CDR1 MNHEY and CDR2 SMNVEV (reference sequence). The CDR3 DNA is TGTGCCAGCAGTTTCCGGACCGGACTTAGCACAGATACGCAGTATTTT. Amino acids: CASSFRTGLSTDTQYF.

The CDR3 region is CASSWGGTQYF. Here the CDR3 DNA reads TGTGCCAGCAGCTGGGGCGGTACGCAGTATTTT. J is TRBJ2-3 and V is TRBV6-4; possibly TRBD1 for D (5 bases). Germline V CDR1 and CDR2: MRHNA, SNTAGT. The CDR3 runs 11 residues. Trimming took off 6 bases at V and 8 bases at J, with 9 bases between the two ends.

The CDR3 protein is CASSQDWGGTTQYF. CDR3 bases: TGCGCCAGCAGCCAAGATTGGGGTGGGACAACCCAGTATTTT. J is TRBJ2-3 and V is TRBV4-1; D may be TRBD1 (6 bases). In germline, CDR1 is MGHRA, CDR2 YSYEKL. The CDR3 length is 14 residues. V was cut by 0 bases and J by 12 bases, with 16 bases left in between.

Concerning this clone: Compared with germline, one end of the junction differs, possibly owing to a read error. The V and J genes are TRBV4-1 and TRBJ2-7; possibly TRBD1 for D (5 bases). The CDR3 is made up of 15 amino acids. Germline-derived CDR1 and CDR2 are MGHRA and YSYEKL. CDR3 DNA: TGCGCCGGCAGCCTCGGAGTGACAGATTCCTACGAGCAGTACTTC. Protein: CAGSLGVTDSYEQYF.

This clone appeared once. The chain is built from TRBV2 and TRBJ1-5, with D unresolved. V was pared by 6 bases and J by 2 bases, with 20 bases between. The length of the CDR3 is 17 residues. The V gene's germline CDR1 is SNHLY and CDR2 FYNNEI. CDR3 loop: CASRASGNLIRNQPQHF. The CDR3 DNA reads TGTGCCAGCAGGGCCAGTGGCAATTTGATTCGCAATCAGCCCCAGCATTTT.

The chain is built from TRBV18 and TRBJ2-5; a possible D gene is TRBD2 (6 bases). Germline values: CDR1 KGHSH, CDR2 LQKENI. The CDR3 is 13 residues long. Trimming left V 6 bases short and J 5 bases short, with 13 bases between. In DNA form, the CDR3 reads TGTGCCAGCTCCGGGGGACTCTTGGAGACCCAGTACTTC. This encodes CASSGGLLETQYF.

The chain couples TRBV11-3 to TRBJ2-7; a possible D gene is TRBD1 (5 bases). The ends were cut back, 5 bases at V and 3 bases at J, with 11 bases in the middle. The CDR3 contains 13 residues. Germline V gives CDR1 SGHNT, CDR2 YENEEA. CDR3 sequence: CASSGHPFYEQYF. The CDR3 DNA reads TGTGCCAGCAGCGGACATCCATTCTACGAGCAGTACTTC.

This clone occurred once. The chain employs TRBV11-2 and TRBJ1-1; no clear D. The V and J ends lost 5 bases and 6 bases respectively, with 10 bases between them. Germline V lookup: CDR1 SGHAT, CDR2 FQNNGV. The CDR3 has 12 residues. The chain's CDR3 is CASSPGVSEAFF. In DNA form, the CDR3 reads TGTGCCAGCAGCCCGGGAGTGTCTGAAGCTTTCTTT. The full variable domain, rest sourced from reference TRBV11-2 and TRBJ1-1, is EAGVAQSPRYKIIEKRQSVAFWCNPISGHATLYWYQQILGQGPKLLIQFQNNGVVDDSQLPKDRFSAERLKGVDSTLKIQPAKLEDSAVYLCASSPGVSEAFFGQGTRLTVV.

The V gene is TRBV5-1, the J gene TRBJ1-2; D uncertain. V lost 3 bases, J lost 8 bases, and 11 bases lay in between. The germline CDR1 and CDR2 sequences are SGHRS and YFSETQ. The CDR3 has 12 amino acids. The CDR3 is CASSSGNQGYTF. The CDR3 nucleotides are TGCGCCAGCAGCTCCGGGAATCAGGGCTACACCTTC.

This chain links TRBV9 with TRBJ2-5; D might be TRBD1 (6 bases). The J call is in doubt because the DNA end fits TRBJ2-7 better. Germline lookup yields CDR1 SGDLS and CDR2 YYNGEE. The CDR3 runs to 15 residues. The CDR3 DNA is TGTGCCAGCAGCACATCGGGACAACTCTCCTACGAGCAGTACTTC. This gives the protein CASSTSGQLSYEQYF.

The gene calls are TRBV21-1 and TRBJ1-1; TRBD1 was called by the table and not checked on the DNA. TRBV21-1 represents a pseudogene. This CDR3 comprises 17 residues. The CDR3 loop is CASSKVSGTRPLLGAFF. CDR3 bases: TGTGCCAGCAGCAAAGTCTCCGGGACACGGCCTTTGCTGGGAGCTTTCTTT.

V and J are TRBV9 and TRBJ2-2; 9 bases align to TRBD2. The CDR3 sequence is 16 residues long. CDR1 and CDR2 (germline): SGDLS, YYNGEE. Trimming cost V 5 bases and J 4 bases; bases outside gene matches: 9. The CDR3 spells CASSNSGGMVTGELFF. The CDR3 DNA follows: TGTGCCAGCAGTAACAGCGGGGGGATGGTCACCGGGGAGCTGTTTTTT.

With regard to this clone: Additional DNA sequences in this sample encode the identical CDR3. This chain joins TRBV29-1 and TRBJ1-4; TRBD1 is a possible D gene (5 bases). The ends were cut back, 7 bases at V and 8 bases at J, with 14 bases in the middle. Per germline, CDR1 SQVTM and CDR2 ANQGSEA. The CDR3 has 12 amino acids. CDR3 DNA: TGCAGCGGGGGACGCTCCGGGGAAAAACTGTTTTTT. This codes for CSGGRSGEKLFF.

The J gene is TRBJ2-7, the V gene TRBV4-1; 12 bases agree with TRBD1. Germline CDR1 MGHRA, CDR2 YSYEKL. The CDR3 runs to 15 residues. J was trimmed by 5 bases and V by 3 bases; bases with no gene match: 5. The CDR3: CASSQGDRGHDEQYF. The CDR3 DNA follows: TGCGCCAGCAGCCAGGGGGACAGGGGGCACGACGAGCAGTACTTC.

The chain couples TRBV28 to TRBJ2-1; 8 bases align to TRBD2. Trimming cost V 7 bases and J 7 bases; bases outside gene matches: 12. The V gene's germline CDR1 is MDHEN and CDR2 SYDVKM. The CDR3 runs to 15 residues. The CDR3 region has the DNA TGTGCCAGCACCTCTCACGGGGGGGGCAGGAATGAGCAGTTCTTC. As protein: CASTSHGGGRNEQFF. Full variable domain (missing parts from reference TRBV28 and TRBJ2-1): DVKVTQSSRYLVKRTGEKVFLECVQDMDHENMFWYRQDPGLGLRLIYFSYDVKMKEKGDIPEGYSVSREKKERFSLILESASTNQTSMYLCASTSHGGGRNEQFFGPGTRLTVL.

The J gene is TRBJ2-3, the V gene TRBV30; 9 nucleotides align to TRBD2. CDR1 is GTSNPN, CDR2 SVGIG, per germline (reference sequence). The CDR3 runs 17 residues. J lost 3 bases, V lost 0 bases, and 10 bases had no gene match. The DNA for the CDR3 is TGTGCCTGGAGTGTAGGCTTTCCTAGCGGGATTACAGATACGCAGTATTTT. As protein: CAWSVGFPSGITDTQYF. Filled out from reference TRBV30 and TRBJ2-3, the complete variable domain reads SQTIHQWPATLVQPVGSPLSLECTVEGTSNPNLYWYRQAAGRGLQLLFYSVGIGQISSEVPQNLSASRPQDRQFILSSKKLLLSDSGFYLCAWSVGFPSGITDTQYFGPGTRLTVL.

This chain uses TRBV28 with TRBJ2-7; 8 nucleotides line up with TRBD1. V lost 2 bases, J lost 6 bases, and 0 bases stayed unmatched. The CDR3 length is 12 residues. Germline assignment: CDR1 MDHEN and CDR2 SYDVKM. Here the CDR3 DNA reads TGTGCCAGCAGTTTAGACAGGGGCGAGCAGTACTTC. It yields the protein CASSLDRGEQYF.